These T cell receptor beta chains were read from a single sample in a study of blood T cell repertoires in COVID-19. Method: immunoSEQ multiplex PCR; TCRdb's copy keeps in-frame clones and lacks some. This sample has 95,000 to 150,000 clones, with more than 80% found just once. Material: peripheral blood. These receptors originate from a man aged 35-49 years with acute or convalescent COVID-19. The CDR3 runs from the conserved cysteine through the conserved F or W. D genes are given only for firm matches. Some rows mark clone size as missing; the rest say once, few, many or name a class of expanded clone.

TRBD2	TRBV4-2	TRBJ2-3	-	TGTGCCAGCAGCCAAGAACCCCTCCGACTAGCGGGGGGGAGCACAGATACGCAGTATTTT	CASSQEPLRLAGGSTDTQYF
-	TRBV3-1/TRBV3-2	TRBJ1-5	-	TGTGCCAGCAGCCAAGATAGTGGGGGAGGGCAGCCCCAGCATTTT	CASSQDSGGGQPQHF
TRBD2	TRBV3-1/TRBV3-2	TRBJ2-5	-	TGTGCCAGCAGCCCGGGACTAACCACGACTCAAGAGACCCAGTACTTC	CASSPGLTTTQETQYF
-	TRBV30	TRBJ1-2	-	TGTGCCTGGAGTGAAGGGAGCGCTGGCTACACCTTC	CAWSEGSAGYTF
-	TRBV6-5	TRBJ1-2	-	TGTGCCAGCAGTTACCTCCTTCAACCGCTGAGGGTCGTCTACACCTTC	CASSYLLQPLRVVYTF
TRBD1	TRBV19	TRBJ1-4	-	TGTGCCAGTAGATGGGGACAGAGTAATGAAAAACTGTTTTTT	CASRWGQSNEKLFF
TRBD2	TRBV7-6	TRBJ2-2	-	TGTGCCAGCAGCACGACTAGCGGGGCTTTCTCCGGGGAGCTGTTTTTT	CASSTTSGAFSGELFF
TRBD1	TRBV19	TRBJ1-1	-	TGTGCCAGTAGTATGATACTTACAGGGGTCACTGAAGCTTTCTTT	CASSMILTGVTEAFF
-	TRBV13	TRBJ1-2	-	TGTGCCAGCAACCCTAGTACAGGGCCGGGAGGCTACACCTTC	CASNPSTGPGGYTF
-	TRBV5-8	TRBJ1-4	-	TGTGCCAGCAGCTTGGCCCGGGGAGGCGAAAAACTGTTTTTT	CASSLARGGEKLFF
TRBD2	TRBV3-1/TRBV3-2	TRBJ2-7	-	TGTGCCAGCAGCCCTCTAGCGGGGGGTTCCTACGAGCAGTACTTC	CASSPLAGGSYEQYF
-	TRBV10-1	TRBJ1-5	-	TGCGCCAGCCGCCCTACCGGGACGATGGGGGGTAGCAATCAGCCCCAGCATTTT	CASRPTGTMGGSNQPQHF
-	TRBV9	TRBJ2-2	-	TGTGCCAGCAGCCCCGAGGAGCTCCGGGAGCTGTTTTTT	CASSPEELRELFF
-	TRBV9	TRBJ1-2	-	TGTGCCAGCAGCGTAGCAGGGAACTATGGCTACACCTTC	CASSVAGNYGYTF
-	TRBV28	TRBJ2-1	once	TGTGCCAGCAGTTCCGCACTCGGGGGGCTCAGCTCCTACAATGAGCAGTTCTTC	CASSSALGGLSSYNEQFF
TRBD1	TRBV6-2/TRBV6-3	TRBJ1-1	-	TGTGCCAGCAGCCTCGCAGGGGGCAAGAACACTGAAGCTTTCTTT	CASSLAGGKNTEAFF
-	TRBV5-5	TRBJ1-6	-	TGTGCCAGCAGTCAAGTCAGTAATTCACCCCTCCACTTT	CASSQVSNSPLHF
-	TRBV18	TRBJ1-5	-	TGTGCCAGCTCACCGGGACATAGCAATCAGCCCCAGCATTTT	CASSPGHSNQPQHF
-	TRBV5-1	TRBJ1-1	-	TGCGCCAGCAGCTTAGGGGGGGTGACTGAAGCTTTCTTT	CASSLGGVTEAFF
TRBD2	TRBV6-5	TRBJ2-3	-	TGTGCCACCTCTCTGGCGGGGGACACAGATACGCAGTATTTT	CATSLAGDTDTQYF
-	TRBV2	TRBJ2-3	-	TGTGCCAGCAGTGAAGCGTTGAGGGTGACAGATACGCAGTATTTT	CASSEALRVTDTQYF
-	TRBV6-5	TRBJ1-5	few	TGTGCCAGCAGTTACTCGAAGACAGCAGATCAGCCCCAGCATTTT	CASSYSKTADQPQHF
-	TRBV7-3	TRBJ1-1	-	TGTGCCAGCAGCTCTCAACCACAAACAACTGAAGCTTTCTTT	CASSSQPQTTEAFF
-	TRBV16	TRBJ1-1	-	TGTGCCAGCAGCCAAGGGGCAGGTTTCCACACTGAAGCTTTCTTT	CASSQGAGFHTEAFF
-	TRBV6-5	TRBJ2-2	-	TGTGCCAGCAGCACCACAGGTTCTTTGGACGGGGAGCTGTTTTTT	CASSTTGSLDGELFF
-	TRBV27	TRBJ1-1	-	TGTGCCAGCAGTAAGCGGATGAACACTGAAGCTTTCTTT	CASSKRMNTEAFF
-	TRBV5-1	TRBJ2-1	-	TGCGCCAGCAGCTGGGAGGACATCAGCAATGAGCAGTTCTTC	CASSWEDISNEQFF
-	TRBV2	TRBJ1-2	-	TGTGCCAGCAGTGACACAATCTATGGCTACACCTTC	CASSDTIYGYTF
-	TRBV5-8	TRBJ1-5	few	TGTGCCAGCAGCCCGCTTCAAGGGGCAGGGAATCAGCCCCAGCATTTT	CASSPLQGAGNQPQHF
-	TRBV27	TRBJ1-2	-	TGTGCCAGCGGCCGAGGAGGAGGAGATTTTGGCTACACCTTC	CASGRGGGDFGYTF
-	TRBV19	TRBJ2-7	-	TGTGCCAGTAGTACCCTTACTAGTGGTGACTACGAGCAGTACTTC	CASSTLTSGDYEQYF
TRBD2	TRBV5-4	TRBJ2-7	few	TGTGCCAGCAGTTTGGGACGGACTAGCGGGAGTTCGTACTACGAGCAGTACTTC	CASSLGRTSGSSYYEQYF
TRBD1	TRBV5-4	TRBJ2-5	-	TGTGCCAGCAGCCGCAGGGGACAGGGTGACCAAGAGACCCAGTACTTC	CASSRRGQGDQETQYF
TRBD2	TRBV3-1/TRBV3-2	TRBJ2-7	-	TGTGCCAGCAGCCAAGACGGGACTAGCGGTGCACCCTACGAGCAGTACTTC	CASSQDGTSGAPYEQYF
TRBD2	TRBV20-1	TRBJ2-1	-	TGCAGTGCTAGTTTGGGACTAGCGGGAAAGAGCTCCTACAATGAGCAGTTCTTC	CSASLGLAGKSSYNEQFF
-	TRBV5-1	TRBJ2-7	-	TGCGCCAGCAGCAGTAACTATAATTCCGCCTACGAGCAGTACTTC	CASSSNYNSAYEQYF
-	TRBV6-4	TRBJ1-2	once	TGTGCCAGCAGTGACGGTCTTCCAGGATTGGGTGGCTACACCTTC	CASSDGLPGLGGYTF
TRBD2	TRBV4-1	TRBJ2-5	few	TGCGCCAGCAGCCAAGAGCGACTAGCGGGGGGCCGGCCCGGGACCCAGTACTTC	CASSQERLAGGRPGTQYF
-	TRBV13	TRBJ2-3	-	TGTGCCAGCAGCTCCCTGGGAGTCCCGTCTGTCACAGATACGCAGTATTTT	CASSSLGVPSVTDTQYF
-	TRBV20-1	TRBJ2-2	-	TGCAGTGCCCAGCGGCCCGGGGAGCTGTTTTTT	CSAQRPGELFF
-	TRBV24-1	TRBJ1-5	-	TGTGCCACCTCCGTGTCAGGGAAAAGCGGCAATCAGCCCCAGCATTTT	CATSVSGKSGNQPQHF
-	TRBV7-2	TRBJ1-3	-	TGTGCCAGCAGCTTAGTGTTCCAGGGGTCGGGCATATATTTT	CASSLVFQGSGIYF
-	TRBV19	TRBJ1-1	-	TGTGCCAGTATCCGCCAACAGATGATCCCTGAAGCTTTCTTT	CASIRQQMIPEAFF